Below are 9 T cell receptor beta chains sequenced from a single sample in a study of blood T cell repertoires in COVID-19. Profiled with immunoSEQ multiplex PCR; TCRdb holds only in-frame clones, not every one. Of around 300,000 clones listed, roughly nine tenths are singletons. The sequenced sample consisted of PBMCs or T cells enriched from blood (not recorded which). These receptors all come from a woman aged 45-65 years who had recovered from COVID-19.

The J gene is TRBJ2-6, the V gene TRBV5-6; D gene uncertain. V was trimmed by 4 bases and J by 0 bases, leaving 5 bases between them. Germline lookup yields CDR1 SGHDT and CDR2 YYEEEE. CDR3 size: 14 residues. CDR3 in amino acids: CASSINSGANVLTF. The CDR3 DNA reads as TGTGCCAGCAGCATAAACTCTGGGGCCAACGTCCTGACTTTC. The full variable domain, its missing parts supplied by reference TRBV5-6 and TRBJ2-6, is DAGVTQSPTHLIKTRGQQVTLRCSPKSGHDTVSWYQQALGQGPQFIFQYYEEEERQRGNFPDRFSGHQFPNYSSELNVNALLLGDSALYLCASSINSGANVLTFGAGSRLTVL.

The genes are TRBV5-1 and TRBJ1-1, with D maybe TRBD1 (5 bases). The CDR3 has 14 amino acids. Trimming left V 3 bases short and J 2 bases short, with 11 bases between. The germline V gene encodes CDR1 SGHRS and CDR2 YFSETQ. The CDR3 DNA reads TGCGCCAGCAGCTGGGGCGCCGCTAACACTGAAGCTTTCTTT. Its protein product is CASSWGAANTEAFF. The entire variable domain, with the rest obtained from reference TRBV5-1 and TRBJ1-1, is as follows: KAGVTQTPRYLIKTRGQQVTLSCSPISGHRSVSWYQQTPGQGLQFLFEYFSETQRNKGNFPGRFSGRQFSNSRSEMNVSTLELGDSALYLCASSWGAANTEAFFGQGTRLTVV.

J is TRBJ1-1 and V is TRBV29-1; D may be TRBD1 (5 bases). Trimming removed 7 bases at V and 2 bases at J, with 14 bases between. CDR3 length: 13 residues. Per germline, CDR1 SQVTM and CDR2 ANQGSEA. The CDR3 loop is CSGIATDNTEAFF. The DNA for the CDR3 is TGCAGCGGTATCGCGACAGACAACACTGAAGCTTTCTTT.

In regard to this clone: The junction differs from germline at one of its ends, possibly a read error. CDR3 amino acids: CASSQTLEERHRGAVF. CDR3 coding DNA: TGCGCCAGCAGCCAAACACTCGAGGAGCGGCACCGGGGAGCTGTTTTT. The V and J genes are TRBV4-3 and TRBJ2-2, with D perhaps TRBD2 (5 bases). The CDR3 loop spans 16 amino acids. CDR1 and CDR2 (germline): LGHNA, YSLEER.

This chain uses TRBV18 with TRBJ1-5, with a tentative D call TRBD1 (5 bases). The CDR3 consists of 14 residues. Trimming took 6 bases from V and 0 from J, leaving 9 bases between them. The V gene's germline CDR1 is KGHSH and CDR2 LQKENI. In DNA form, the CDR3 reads TGTGCCAGCTCTTCGACAGATAGCAATCAGCCCCAGCATTTT. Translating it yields CASSSTDSNQPQHF.

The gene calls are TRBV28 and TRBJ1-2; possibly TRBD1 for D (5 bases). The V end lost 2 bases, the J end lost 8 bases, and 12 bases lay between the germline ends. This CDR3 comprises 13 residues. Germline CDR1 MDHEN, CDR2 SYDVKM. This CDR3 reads CASSLTGEYGYTF. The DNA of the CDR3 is TGTGCCAGCAGTTTAACGGGGGAATACGGCTACACCTTC.

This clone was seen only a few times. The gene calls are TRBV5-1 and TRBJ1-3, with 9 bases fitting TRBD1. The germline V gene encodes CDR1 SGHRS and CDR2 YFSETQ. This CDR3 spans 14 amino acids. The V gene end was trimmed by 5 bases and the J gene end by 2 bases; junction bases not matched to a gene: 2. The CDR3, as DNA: TGCGCCAGCAGAGGACAGGGGACTGGAAACACCATATATTTT. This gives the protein CASRGQGTGNTIYF.

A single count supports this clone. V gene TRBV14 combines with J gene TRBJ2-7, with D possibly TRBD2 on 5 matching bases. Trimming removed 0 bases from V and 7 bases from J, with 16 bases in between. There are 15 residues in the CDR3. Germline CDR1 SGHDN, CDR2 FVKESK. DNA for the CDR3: TGTGCCAGCAGCCAAGATCGCCTAGCCCGGGGAGAGCAGTACTTC. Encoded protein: CASSQDRLARGEQYF.

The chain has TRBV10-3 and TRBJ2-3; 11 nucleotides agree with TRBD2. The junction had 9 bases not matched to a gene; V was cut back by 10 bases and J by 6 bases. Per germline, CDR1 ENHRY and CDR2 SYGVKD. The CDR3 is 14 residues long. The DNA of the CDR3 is TGTGCCACCAAACTAGCGGGAGTTCCGGATACGCAGTATTTT. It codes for CATKLAGVPDTQYF.